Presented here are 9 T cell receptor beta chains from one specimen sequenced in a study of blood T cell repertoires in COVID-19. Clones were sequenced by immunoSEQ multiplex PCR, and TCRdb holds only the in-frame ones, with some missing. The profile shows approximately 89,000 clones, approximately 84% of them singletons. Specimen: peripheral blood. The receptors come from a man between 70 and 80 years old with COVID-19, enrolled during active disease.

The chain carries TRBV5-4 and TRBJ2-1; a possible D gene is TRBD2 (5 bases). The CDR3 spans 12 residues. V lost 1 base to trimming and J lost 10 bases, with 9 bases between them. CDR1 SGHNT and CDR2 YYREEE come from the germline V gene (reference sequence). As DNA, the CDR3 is TGTGCCAGCAGCTTGCCCGGGGAGGAGCAGTTCTTC. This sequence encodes CASSLPGEEQFF.

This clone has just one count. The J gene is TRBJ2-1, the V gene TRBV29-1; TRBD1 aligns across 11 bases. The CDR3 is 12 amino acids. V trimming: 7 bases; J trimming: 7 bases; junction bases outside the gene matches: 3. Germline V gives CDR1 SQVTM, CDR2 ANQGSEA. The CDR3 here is CSAGQGANEQFF. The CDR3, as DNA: TGCAGCGCCGGACAGGGGGCGAATGAGCAGTTCTTC.

The CDR3 spells CASSQNPRGETQYF. The CDR3 nucleotides read TGTGCCAGTAGTCAGAACCCCCGGGGAGAGACCCAGTACTTC. The rearrangement links TRBV19 to TRBJ2-5; TRBD2 is a possible D gene (5 bases). The CDR3 runs to 14 residues. The V gene lost 5 bases and the J gene lost 4 bases, with 14 bases spanning the gap. Germline V CDR1 and CDR2: LNHDA, SQIVND (reference sequence).

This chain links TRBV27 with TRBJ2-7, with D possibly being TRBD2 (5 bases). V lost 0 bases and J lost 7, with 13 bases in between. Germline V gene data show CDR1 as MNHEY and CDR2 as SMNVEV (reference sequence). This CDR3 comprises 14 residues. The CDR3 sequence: CASSLSSPSGEQYF. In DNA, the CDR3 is TGTGCCAGCAGTTTATCGAGCCCCTCGGGGGAGCAGTACTTC.

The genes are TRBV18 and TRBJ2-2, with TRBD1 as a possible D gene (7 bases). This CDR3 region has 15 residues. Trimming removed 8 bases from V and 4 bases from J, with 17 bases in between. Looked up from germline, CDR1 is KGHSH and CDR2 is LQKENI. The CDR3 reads CASSYRQGGTGELFF. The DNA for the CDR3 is TGTGCCAGCAGCTACAGACAGGGAGGCACCGGGGAGCTGTTTTTT.

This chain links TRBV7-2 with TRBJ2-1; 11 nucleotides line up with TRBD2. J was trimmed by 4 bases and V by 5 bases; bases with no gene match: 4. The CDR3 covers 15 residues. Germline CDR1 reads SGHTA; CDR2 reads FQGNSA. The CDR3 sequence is CASSLTSGNYNEQFF. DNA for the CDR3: TGTGCCAGCAGCCTGACTAGCGGGAATTACAATGAGCAGTTCTTC. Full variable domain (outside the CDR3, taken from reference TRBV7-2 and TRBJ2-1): GAGVSQSPSNKVTEKGKDVELRCDPISGHTALYWYRQSLGQGLEFLIYFQGNSAPDKSGLPSDRFSAERTGGSVSTLTIQRTQQEDSAVYLCASSLTSGNYNEQFFGPGTRLTVL.

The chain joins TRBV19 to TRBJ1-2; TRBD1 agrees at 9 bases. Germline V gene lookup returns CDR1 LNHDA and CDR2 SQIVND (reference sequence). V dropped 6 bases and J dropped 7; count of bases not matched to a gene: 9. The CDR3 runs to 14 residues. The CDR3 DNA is TGTGCCAGTAGGGGACAGGGCCGGAGGGGTGGCTACACCTTC. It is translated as CASRGQGRRGGYTF.

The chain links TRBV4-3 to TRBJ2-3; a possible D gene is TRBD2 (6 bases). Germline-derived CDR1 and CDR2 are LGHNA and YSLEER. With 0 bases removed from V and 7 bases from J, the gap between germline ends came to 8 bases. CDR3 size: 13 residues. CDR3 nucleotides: TGCGCCAGCAGCCAAGATCGGGGGAATACGCAGTATTTT. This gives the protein CASSQDRGNTQYF.

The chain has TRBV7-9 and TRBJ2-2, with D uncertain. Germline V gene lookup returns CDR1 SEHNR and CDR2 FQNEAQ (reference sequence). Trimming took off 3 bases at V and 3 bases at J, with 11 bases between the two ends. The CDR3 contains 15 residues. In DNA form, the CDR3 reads TGTGCCAGCAGCTTTAGCATGGCAGACACCGGGGAGCTGTTTTTT. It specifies CASSFSMADTGELFF.